This TCR beta chain appears in the sequencing data of a study of T cells in Graves' hyperthyroidism and ophthalmopathy. Overall study context: Peripheral blood was taken when the disease was first diagnosed, before any treatment began. The study's findings and limits: Among clonotypes expanded in thyroid above 0.001, most were also found in blood. Ophthalmopathy could be told apart from stable hyperthyroidism with a 13 V-J model.

PBMCs were obtained from 9 to 10 ml fresh peripheral blood. This clonotype showed up just a few times. What it recognizes is unknown. The V end lost 6 bases, the J end lost 0 bases, and 17 bases lay between the germline ends. The CDR3 sequence is 15 residues long. Per germline, CDR1 SQVTM and CDR2 ANQGSEA. What was amplified from RNA transcripts were TCR beta CDR3 regions. First-round RT-PCR of the TCR CDR3 relied on the HTBI primer set. TCRdb reprocessed the multiplex PCR reads with MiXCR, giving one entry per CDR3 protein. The sample carries a few hundred thousand distinct CDR3 sequences, approximately 15% recorded once.

The chain joins TRBV29-1 to TRBJ2-5, with D perhaps matching TRBD2 (7 bases). This clonotype was sampled from a woman under 40 with Graves' hyperthyroidism. The sequencing input was blood. The CDR3 is CSVGARGGYQETQYF. The CDR3 DNA reads as TGCAGCGTGGGGGCAAGGGGGGGCTACCAAGAGACCCAGTACTTC.